This T cell receptor (beta chain) is from a study of T cells in Graves' hyperthyroidism and ophthalmopathy. A single count supports this clonotype. TCR beta CDR3 region amplification was performed from RNA transcripts. When the TCR CDR3 underwent first-round RT-PCR, the HTBI primer set was used. Using its own MiXCR run on the multiplex PCR reads, TCRdb lists one record per CDR3 protein. The sample contains about 250,000 distinct CDR3 sequences, 13% to 15% of which appear only once. This CDR3 contains 14 residues. The germline V gene encodes CDR1 SNHLY and CDR2 FYNNEI. The V gene lost 5 bases and the J gene lost 8 bases, with 15 bases spanning the gap.

The chain employs TRBV2 and TRBJ1-4; possibly TRBD1 for D (6 bases). The material sequenced was blood. This TCR came from a woman in her forties or fifties with Graves' hyperthyroidism that later progressed to Graves' ophthalmopathy. The CDR3 DNA sequence: TGTGCCAGCAGTTACGTGACAGGAACCGAAAAACTGTTTTTT. Translating gives CASSYVTGTEKLFF.